Listed below are T cell receptor beta chains from one sample, sequenced in a study of tumor and adjacent non-tumor tissue in lung cancer. TCRdb used MiXCR to reprocess the multiplex PCR reads, holding one entry per CDR3 protein. The top ten hold 12% of the sample, which has more than 60,000 distinct CDR3 sequences, around four fifths seen once. Specimen: lung tumor tissue. All receptors come from a woman aged 50 to 60 with non-small cell lung cancer. Each CDR3 is given with its conserved first and last residue. The D gene is left open where the match is weak. Clone size is stated in some rows and not others, as once, few, many or a class when expanded.

cdr3_aa,cdr3_nt,clone_size,j_call,v_call,d_call
CTNSLRVGDGYTF,TGTACCAATAGCCTCAGGGTGGGGGACGGCTACACCTTC,few,TRBJ1-2,TRBV11-2,NA
CTSSLISTGELFF,TGTACCAGCAGCTTAATAAGCACCGGGGAGCTGTTTTTT,NA,TRBJ2-2,TRBV7-3,NA
CASSDYDFGGNQPQHF,TGTGCCAGCAGCGACTATGACTTTGGCGGCAATCAGCCCCAGCATTTT,many,TRBJ1-5,TRBV6-1,NA
CSIAEPHENTEAFF,TGCAGCATTGCGGAGCCCCACGAGAACACTGAAGCTTTCTTT,NA,TRBJ1-1,TRBV29-1,NA
CSAGAGAGTDKQYF,TGCAGCGCCGGGGCGGGAGCCGGCACAGATAAGCAGTATTTT,NA,TRBJ2-3,TRBV29-1,TRBD2
CASSMGLTYTDTQYF,TGCGCCAGCAGCATGGGTCTGACTTACACAGATACGCAGTATTTT,few,TRBJ2-3,TRBV5-1,NA
CASSLAQGANTGELFF,TGCGCCAGCAGCTTGGCGCAGGGGGCGAACACCGGGGAGCTGTTTTTT,many,TRBJ2-2,TRBV5-1,TRBD1
CSASIRWGPSYNEQFF,TGCAGTGCTAGCATTCGGTGGGGGCCCTCCTACAATGAGCAGTTCTTC,NA,TRBJ2-1,TRBV20-1,NA
CTISDGDRNYNEQFF,TGTACCATCAGTGACGGGGACAGAAACTACAATGAGCAGTTCTTC,NA,TRBJ2-1,TRBV10-3,TRBD1
CASSQIQGLGEAQYF,TGCGCTAGCAGCCAAATACAGGGGCTGGGGGAGGCCCAGTACTTC,NA,TRBJ2-5,TRBV4-1,NA
CASCETGQGEQFF,TGCGCCAGCTGCGAGACTGGCCAGGGTGAGCAGTTCTTC,NA,TRBJ2-1,TRBV10-2,NA
CTSIGSSYEQYF,TGTACCAGCATAGGCAGCTCCTACGAGCAGTACTTC,NA,TRBJ2-7,TRBV6-1,NA
CASSRTRDGYTF,TGTGCCAGCAGCCGTACAAGGGATGGCTACACATTC,NA,TRBJ1-2,TRBV5-8,NA
CASSLESRQGLYEQYF,TGCGCCAGCAGCTTGGAGTCCCGACAGGGCCTCTACGAGCAGTACTTC,many,TRBJ2-7,TRBV5-1,TRBD1
CANSSAPGQGYEQYF,TGTGCCAACAGCTCAGCCCCGGGACAGGGCTACGAGCAATACTTC,NA,TRBJ2-7,TRBV5-5,TRBD1
CTIQGYSNQPQHF,TGTACCATCCAAGGTTATAGCAATCAGCCCCAGCATTTT,NA,TRBJ1-5,TRBV10-3,NA
CASNQPWTNSYKQYF,TGCGCCAGCAACCAACCCTGGACGAACTCCTACAAGCAGTACTTC,NA,TRBJ2-7,TRBV4-1,NA
CSATTRGFNYGYTF,TGCAGTGCAACAACCAGGGGCTTCAATTATGGCTACACCTTC,NA,TRBJ1-2,TRBV20-1,NA
CASSFNVSDEQFF,TGTGCCAGCAGTTTTAACGTCAGCGATGAGCAGTTCTTC,NA,TRBJ2-1,TRBV12-3/TRBV12-4,NA
CASSLALGTGGTDTQHF,TGTGCCAGCAGTTTAGCGCTCGGAACAGGGGGCACAGATACGCAGCATTTT,NA,TRBJ1-5,TRBV12-3/TRBV12-4,TRBD1
CASSDVTGVSGSNVLTF,TGTGCCAGCAGTGATGTAACGGGAGTAAGTGGGTCCAACGTCCTGACTTTC,NA,TRBJ2-6,TRBV6-1,NA
CVPGEAGNNEQFF,TGTGTCCCCGGGGAGGCGGGGAACAATGAGCAGTTCTTC,NA,TRBJ2-1,TRBV6-5,NA
CVSNPDRASTDTQYF,TGTGTCAGTAACCCGGACAGGGCTAGCACAGATACGCAGTATTTT,NA,TRBJ2-3,TRBV12-3/TRBV12-4,TRBD1
CASSQEFGSSYNEQFF,TGCGCGAGCAGCCAAGAGTTTGGGAGCTCCTACAATGAGCAATTCTTC,NA,TRBJ2-1,TRBV4-1,NA
CATSDFLRDQPQHF,TGTGCCACCAGTGATTTTTTGCGGGATCAGCCCCAGCATTTT,many,TRBJ1-5,TRBV24-1,NA
CASGFGRDNEEFF,TGTGCCAGCGGTTTCGGGAGGGACAATGAGGAGTTCTTC,NA,TRBJ2-1,TRBV12-3/TRBV12-4,TRBD2
CASSPLFGTSGSCTQYF,TGCGCCAGCAGCCCCCTCTTCGGGACTAGCGGGAGTTGTACGCAGTATTTT,NA,TRBJ2-3,TRBV5-1,TRBD2
CASSRGTSYYEQYF,TGTGCCAGCAGCAGAGGCACATCCTACTACGAGCAGTACTTC,NA,TRBJ2-7,TRBV6-5,NA
CASSLVSVDYGYTF,TGTGCCAGCAGCTTAGTGTCGGTGGACTATGGCTACACCTTC,NA,TRBJ1-2,TRBV7-8,NA
CFSSDSERHEQFF,TGTTTCAGCAGTGACTCGGAGCGCCATGAGCAGTTCTTC,NA,TRBJ2-1,TRBV6-4,NA
CTSSLAQTEDNSYTF,TGTACCAGCAGCTTAGCGCAGACAGAGGACAATAGCTACACCTTC,NA,TRBJ1-2,TRBV7-9,NA